These 17 T cell receptor beta chains were all obtained from the same sample, sequenced in a study of response to subunit inactivated influenza vaccine. From the RT-PCR reads, TCRdb called clonotypes with MiXCR, one entry per CDR3 protein. This sample has under 550,000 distinct CDR3 sequences, with 6.5% to 8% found just once. The sample in question was PBMCs from blood, obtained around 25 months after vaccination. The receptor source for this set is a man aged 45 to 70 who received an inactivated influenza vaccine.

This sequence joins TRBV15 and TRBJ2-7; TRBD2 agrees at 11 bases. Per the germline V gene, CDR1 is LNHNV and CDR2 is YYDKDF (reference sequence). V was pared by 3 bases and J by 4 bases, with 5 bases of the junction left unmatched. CDR3 length: 15 residues. CDR3 in DNA: TGTGCCACCAGCAGGAATAGCGGGGGGGCTTACGAGCAGTACTTC. It is translated as CATSRNSGGAYEQYF.

This clonotype was seen ten or more times. This chain links TRBV15 with TRBJ2-2; TRBD2 matches 7 bases. This CDR3 region has 16 residues. V lost 3 bases and J lost 0; bases outside the gene matches: 4. In germline, CDR1 is LNHNV, CDR2 YYDKDF (reference sequence). This CDR3 reads CATSRLGLANTGELFF. CDR3 nucleotides: TGTGCCACCAGCAGGTTAGGACTAGCGAACACCGGGGAGCTGTTTTTT. Drawing the rest from reference TRBV15 and TRBJ2-2, the complete variable domain is DAMVIQNPRYQVTQFGKPVTLSCSQTLNHNVMYWYQQKSSQAPKLLFHYYDKDFNNEADTPDNFQSRRPNTSFCFLDIRSPGLGDTAMYLCATSRLGLANTGELFFGEGSRLTVL.

This clonotype was observed at least ten times. V and J are TRBV5-1 and TRBJ2-2; perhaps TRBD2 as D (7 bases). Trimming pared 1 base from V and 4 bases from J, leaving 14 bases between. CDR1 SGHRS and CDR2 YFSETQ come from the germline V gene. The CDR3 contains 16 residues. CDR3 in amino acids: CASSLSGGLSTGELFF. The CDR3 bases are TGCGCCAGCAGCTTGTCGGGGGGCCTTTCCACCGGGGAGCTGTTTTTT.

This chain links TRBV23-1 with TRBJ2-5; TRBD1 is a possible D gene (5 bases). TRBV23-1 is assigned to the ORF class and has an uncertain function. The CDR3 spans 13 residues. Trimming took off 3 bases at V and 9 bases at J, with 14 bases between the two ends. CDR3 region: CASSHGAAGAQYF. Here the CDR3 DNA reads TGCGCCAGCAGTCATGGGGCTGCCGGCGCCCAGTACTTC.

At least ten counts were recorded for this clonotype. This sequence joins TRBV11-2 and TRBJ2-3; TRBD1 matches at 7 bases. The CDR3 runs to 13 residues. V was clipped by 6 bases and J by 0 bases; unmatched bases: 0. Per germline, CDR1 SGHAT and CDR2 FQNNGV. The CDR3 coding sequence is TGTGCCAGCAGAGGGGGCAGCACAGATACGCAGTATTTT. Its protein product is CASRGGSTDTQYF.

This clonotype was seen repeatedly, ten times or more. V is TRBV7-9 and J is TRBJ2-7; D uncertain. There are 13 residues in the CDR3. Trimming took 0 bases from V and 7 from J, leaving 10 bases between them. Germline V gives CDR1 SEHNR, CDR2 FQNEAQ (reference sequence). CDR3 region: CASSLAILAEQYF. For the CDR3, the DNA is TGTGCCAGCAGCTTAGCGATTCTGGCGGAGCAGTACTTC.

J is TRBJ1-2 and V is TRBV12-3 or TRBV12-4, with 7 bases matching TRBD1. V gave up 6 bases and J gave up 4 bases; unmatched junction bases: 8. There are 14 residues in the CDR3. The CDR3 spells CASSHDRVGYGYTF. For the CDR3, the DNA is TGTGCCAGCAGCCATGACAGGGTCGGCTATGGCTACACCTTC.

This clonotype has more than one count but fewer than ten. The rearrangement links TRBV7-9 to TRBJ1-2; no clear D gene. CDR3 length: 15 amino acids. Germline V gene data show CDR1 as SEHNR and CDR2 as FQNEAQ (reference sequence). The germline V and J ends were trimmed by 0 bases and 4 bases, with 12 bases remaining between them. This CDR3 reads CASSLAHGQPYGYTF. CDR3 coding DNA: TGTGCCAGCAGCTTAGCCCACGGGCAACCCTATGGCTACACCTTC.

The chain has TRBV10-3 and TRBJ2-7; 11 nucleotides agree with TRBD2. V was clipped by 6 bases and J by 3 bases; unmatched bases: 1. Looked up from germline, CDR1 is ENHRY and CDR2 is SYGVKD. This CDR3 contains 13 residues. The CDR3 spells CAISLAGGYEQYF. Written as DNA, the CDR3 is TGTGCCATCAGCCTAGCGGGGGGCTACGAGCAGTACTTC.

In its sample, this clonotype was seen a few times. The rearrangement uses TRBV6-1 and TRBJ1-1; weak D call: TRBD1 (6 bases). Deletions cut 6 bases from V and 6 bases from J, with 17 bases between. Germline values: CDR1 MNHNS, CDR2 SASEGT. The CDR3 extends over 14 amino acids. The CDR3 DNA follows: TGTGCCAGCAGAGAGGACAGAATGTCATCTGAAGCTTTCTTT. Its protein product is CASREDRMSSEAFF.

This clonotype was detected a few times. The rearrangement joins TRBV5-1 to TRBJ2-1; a weak D match, TRBD2 (5 bases). CDR1 is SGHRS, CDR2 YFSETQ, per germline. CDR3 length: 17 residues. V dropped 4 bases and J dropped 5 bases, with 22 bases sitting between them. The CDR3 DNA is TGCGCCAGCAGCCCCTCTACCCTAGGGAGACCTCACAATGAGCAGTTCTTC. Translation gives CASSPSTLGRPHNEQFF.

This clonotype was counted many times. This chain joins TRBV6-2 or TRBV6-3 and TRBJ2-3; no clear D gene. The V end was cut by 4 bases, the J end by 2 bases, with 16 bases between. CDR1 and CDR2 (germline): MNHEY, SVGEGT. The CDR3 consists of 16 residues. The CDR3 DNA sequence: TGTGCCAGCAGTTCCCGGACCTACTACTACACAGATACGCAGTATTTT. It yields the protein CASSSRTYYYTDTQYF.

Many counts were recorded for this clonotype. This chain uses TRBV7-9 with TRBJ1-1; 7 bases are shared with TRBD1. Trimming at V came to 3 bases and at J to 5 bases, leaving 3 bases not matched to a gene. Germline V CDR1 and CDR2: SEHNR, FQNEAQ (reference sequence). The CDR3 has 13 residues. The CDR3 loop is CASSFRGKTEAFF. For the CDR3, the DNA is TGTGCCAGCAGCTTCAGGGGGAAAACTGAAGCTTTCTTT.

The V call is TRBV20-1, the J call TRBJ2-3, with 13 bases that match TRBD2. CDR1 is DFQATT and CDR2 is SNEGSKA in the germline V gene (reference sequence). The CDR3 has 18 amino acids. Unmatched junction bases numbered 8, after V lost 1 base and J lost 1 base. This CDR3 is CSARAHRGLAGGTDTQYF. The CDR3 nucleotides are TGCAGTGCTAGAGCGCATAGAGGACTAGCGGGAGGCACAGATACGCAGTATTTT.

This clonotype was found a few times. The chain uses TRBV29-1 and TRBJ1-1; D is unresolved. Trimming pared 4 bases from V and 0 bases from J, leaving 9 bases between. Germline-derived CDR1 and CDR2 are SQVTM and ANQGSEA. CDR3 length equals 13 residues. The CDR3 DNA reads TGCAGCGTTGCGGAGGGAATGAACACTGAAGCTTTCTTT. It codes for CSVAEGMNTEAFF.

In this sample, this clonotype turned up a few times. J is TRBJ2-2 and V is TRBV30; the D gene is possibly TRBD1 (5 bases). Trimming stripped 2 bases from V and 4 bases from J, with 20 bases between. The length of the CDR3 is 17 residues. CDR1 is GTSNPN and CDR2 is SVGIG in the germline V gene (reference sequence). In DNA form, the CDR3 reads TGTGCCTGGAGTTGGCGTAGCACAGGTTTAGGCACCGGGGAGCTGTTTTTT. Its translation: CAWSWRSTGLGTGELFF. The entire variable domain, with the rest obtained from reference TRBV30 and TRBJ2-2, is as follows: SQTIHQWPATLVQPVGSPLSLECTVEGTSNPNLYWYRQAAGRGLQLLFYSVGIGQISSEVPQNLSASRPQDRQFILSSKKLLLSDSGFYLCAWSWRSTGLGTGELFFGEGSRLTVL.

This chain connects TRBV12-3 or TRBV12-4 to TRBJ2-3, with 11 bases that match TRBD1. The CDR3 totals 16 residues. Unmatched junction bases numbered 7, after V lost 6 bases and J lost 2 bases. The CDR3, as DNA: TGTGCCAGCAGCCGCGGGACAGGGGGTGCCACAGATACGCAGTATTTT. It is translated as CASSRGTGGATDTQYF.